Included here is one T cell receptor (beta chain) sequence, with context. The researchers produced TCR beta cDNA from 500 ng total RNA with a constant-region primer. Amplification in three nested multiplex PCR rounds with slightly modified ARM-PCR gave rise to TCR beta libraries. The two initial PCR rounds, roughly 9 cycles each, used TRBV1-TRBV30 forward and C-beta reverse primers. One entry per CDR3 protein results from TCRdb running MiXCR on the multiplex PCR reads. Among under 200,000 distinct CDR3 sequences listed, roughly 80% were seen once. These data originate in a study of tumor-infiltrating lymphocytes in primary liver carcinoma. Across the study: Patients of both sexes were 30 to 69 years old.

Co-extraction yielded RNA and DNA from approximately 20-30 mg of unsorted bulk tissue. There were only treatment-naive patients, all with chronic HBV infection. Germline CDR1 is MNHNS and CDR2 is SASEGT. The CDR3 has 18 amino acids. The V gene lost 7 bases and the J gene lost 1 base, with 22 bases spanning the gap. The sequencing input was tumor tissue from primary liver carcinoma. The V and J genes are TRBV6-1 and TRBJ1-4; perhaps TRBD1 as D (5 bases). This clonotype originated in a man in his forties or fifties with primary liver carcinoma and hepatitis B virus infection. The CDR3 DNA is TGTGCCAGCAATGAGCTACCATCGAACAGGATAACTAATGAAAAACTGTTTTTT. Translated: CASNELPSNRITNEKLFF.